This TCR beta chain was found in a study of T cells of healthy individuals. In TCRdb, the 5' RACE reads were re-called with MiXCR into one record per CDR3 protein. The sample has around 79,000 distinct CDR3 sequences; about 4.8% are singletons. Trimming cost V 4 bases and J 1 base; bases outside gene matches: 5. Looked up from germline, CDR1 is SGHTA and CDR2 is FQGNSA. CDR3 length: 18 residues. In this sample, this clonotype turned up many times. The gene calls are TRBV7-2 and TRBJ2-2; 14 positions agree with TRBD2. This receptor was obtained from a female donor in good health. The CDR3 coding sequence is TGTGCCAGCAGCTCCGGGACTAGCGGGAGAGAGAACACCGGGGAGCTGTTTTTT. Its translation: CASSSGTSGRENTGELFF.